The 30 T cell receptor beta chains below were found in one sample sequenced in a study of blood T cell repertoires in COVID-19 (dated by TCRdb to 2020 to 2022). The protocol used for the library was the immunoSEQ multiplex PCR assay. What TCRdb holds here is the immuneACCESS table cut down to in-frame rearrangements. Part of the clones is not present; checked against another copy, under half of the missing clones reflect an unresolved V gene, and the others are unexplained. This sample gives some 190,000 clones in total; around 85% of them show up just once. In total, the top ten clones hold approximately 13% of the sample. The sample consisted of peripheral blood. The receptors stem from a woman between 45 and 60 years old with acute or convalescent COVID-19.

This chain uses TRBV5-4 with TRBJ1-4, with TRBD1 as a possible D gene (6 bases). CDR1 is SGHNT, CDR2 YYREEE, per germline (reference sequence). The CDR3 length is 17 residues. V was cut by 4 bases and J by 1 base, with 17 bases left in between. The CDR3 DNA reads TGTGCCAGCAGCAAAAGGACAGCTTGGGGAACTAATGAAAAACTGTTTTTT. Its translation: CASSKRTAWGTNEKLFF.

The genes are TRBV6-5 and TRBJ2-1; the match to TRBD2 covers 8 bases. V lost 5 bases, J lost 10 bases, and 10 bases stayed unmatched. The CDR3 has 14 residues. CDR1 and CDR2 (germline): MNHEY, SVGAGI. This CDR3 reads CASSRGGPLSEQFF. CDR3 DNA: TGTGCCAGCAGTCGGGGGGGTCCACTATCGGAGCAGTTCTTC.

This clone was counted only a few times. The rearrangement joins TRBV7-2 to TRBJ2-7; TRBD1 aligns across 9 bases. The CDR3 runs 13 residues. Germline V CDR1 and CDR2: SGHTA, FQGNSA. V dropped 5 bases and J dropped 5; count of bases not matched to a gene: 4. The DNA for the CDR3 is TGTGCCAGCAGCACACGGACAGGGGACGAGCAGTACTTC. Translation: CASSTRTGDEQYF.

Here the CDR3 DNA reads TGCGCCAGTTCGCTAAGGCAGGGAGGGAGAAATGAGCAGTTCTTC. Amino acids: CASSLRQGGRNEQFF. V is TRBV10-1 and J is TRBJ2-1; 7 bases agree with TRBD2. After removal of 9 bases from V and 7 bases from J, the junction contained 15 bases not matched to a gene. The CDR3 runs to 15 residues. Germline CDR1 WNHNN, CDR2 SYGVQD (reference sequence).

The rearrangement uses TRBV6-2 or TRBV6-3 and TRBJ2-7; TRBD2 agrees at 7 bases. Looked up from germline, CDR1 is MNHEY and CDR2 is SVGEGT. V shed 7 bases, J shed 4 bases, and the junction held 10 bases outside the gene matches. The CDR3 is 14 amino acids. The chain's CDR3 is CASTPDGLGYEQYF. The CDR3 region has the DNA TGTGCCAGCACCCCGGATGGACTAGGGTACGAGCAGTACTTC.

J is TRBJ1-6 and V is TRBV6-5; TRBD1 matches at 9 bases. Germline V lookup: CDR1 MNHEY, CDR2 SVGAGI. The CDR3 runs to 14 residues. J was trimmed by 10 bases and V by 5 bases; bases with no gene match: 6. CDR3 protein: CASSTGTGTSPLHF. For the CDR3, the DNA is TGTGCCAGCAGTACCGGGACAGGGACCTCACCCCTCCACTTT.

This clone was counted a few times. CDR3 amino acids: CASSQVTLPNAYEQYF. The DNA of the CDR3 is TGTGCCAGCAGCCAAGTAACCCTACCGAACGCCTACGAGCAGTACTTC. This rearrangement joins TRBV3-1 (or the pseudogene TRBV3-2) to TRBJ2-7, with D hard to call. From germline, CDR1 is LGHDT and CDR2 YNNKEL (reference sequence). There are 16 residues in the CDR3. V lost 1 base and J lost 2, with 15 bases in between.

This clone was recorded only once. V gene TRBV14 combines with J gene TRBJ1-4; TRBD1 might be the D (5 bases). The germline V gene has CDR1 SGHDN and CDR2 FVKESK. The germline V and J ends were trimmed by 4 bases and 2 bases, with 14 bases remaining between them. The CDR3 contains 16 residues. CDR3 residues: CASSRNDRRTNEKLFF. The CDR3 coding sequence is TGTGCCAGCAGCCGCAACGACAGAAGGACTAATGAAAAACTGTTTTTT.

The chain employs TRBV6-5 and TRBJ1-6; D gene unclear. Germline V gene lookup returns CDR1 MNHEY and CDR2 SVGAGI. The CDR3 covers 14 residues. The V end was cut by 2 bases, the J end by 7 bases, with 9 bases between. CDR3 region: CASSYAGNNSPLHF. The DNA for the CDR3 is TGTGCCAGCAGTTACGCGGGTAACAATTCACCCCTCCACTTT.

The sample holds one count of this clone. The chain employs TRBV3-1 (or the pseudogene TRBV3-2) and TRBJ2-1; 10 bases map to TRBD2. V was clipped by 7 bases and J by 4 bases; unmatched bases: 7. This CDR3 comprises 15 residues. Per the germline V gene, CDR1 is LGHDT and CDR2 is YNNKEL (reference sequence). CDR3 nucleotide sequence: TGTGCCAGCAAAGCGGGGGGGTTTACTTACAATGAGCAGTTCTTC. This codes for CASKAGGFTYNEQFF.

The rearrangement joins TRBV24-1 to TRBJ2-1; 9 bases agree with TRBD1. The germline gives CDR1 KGHDR, CDR2 SFDVKD. The CDR3 sequence is 16 residues long. With 5 bases clipped from V and 5 bases from J, the junction kept 9 bases outside the gene matches. The CDR3 region is CATSATLGQGNNEQFF. The CDR3 DNA is TGTGCCACCAGTGCCACGCTAGGACAGGGGAACAATGAGCAGTTCTTC.

The chain links TRBV28 to TRBJ2-1; 13 bases align to TRBD2. In germline, CDR1 is MDHEN, CDR2 SYDVKM. With V trimmed by 5 bases and J by 6 bases, 4 bases remained unmatched. CDR3 size: 15 residues. The CDR3 DNA is TGTGCCAGCAGTCCTACTAGCGGGGGGGTCAATGAGCAGTTCTTC. It translates to CASSPTSGGVNEQFF.

The chain combines TRBV7-2 with TRBJ1-2; TRBD1 agrees at 11 bases. Germline lookup yields CDR1 SGHTA and CDR2 FQGNSA. Trimming cost V 4 bases and J 6 bases; bases outside gene matches: 4. There are 14 residues in the CDR3. DNA of the CDR3: TGTGCCAGCAGCTCGGACAGGGGGCGCGATGGCTACACCTTC. Its protein product is CASSSDRGRDGYTF.

This chain links TRBV7-9 with TRBJ2-3, with 7 positions matching TRBD2. Germline V lookup: CDR1 SEHNR, CDR2 FQNEAQ (reference sequence). V dropped 5 bases and J dropped 0; count of bases not matched to a gene: 17. The CDR3 is made up of 19 amino acids. DNA of the CDR3: TGTGCCAGCAGCCCCCAATCACCGGGAGGCATCTCTAGCACAGATACGCAGTATTTT. Amino acids: CASSPQSPGGISSTDTQYF.

The chain combines TRBV19 with TRBJ2-3, with D possibly TRBD1 on 7 matching bases. V shed 6 bases and J shed 1 base, with 14 bases lying between them. This CDR3 spans 15 amino acids. Germline CDR1 and CDR2: LNHDA and SQIVND (reference sequence). CDR3 DNA: TGTGCCAGTAGCAGACTAGGACAGGGCACAGATACGCAGTATTTT. This codes for CASSRLGQGTDTQYF. The full variable domain, its missing parts supplied by reference TRBV19 and TRBJ2-3, is DGGITQSPKYLFRKEGQNVTLSCEQNLNHDAMYWYRQDPGQGLRLIYYSQIVNDFQKGDIAEGYSVSREKKESFPLTVTSAQKNPTAFYLCASSRLGQGTDTQYFGPGTRLTVL.

This clone was observed a single time. The chain couples TRBV28 to TRBJ2-1; a possible D gene is TRBD2 (7 bases). With 5 bases removed from V and 6 bases from J, the gap between germline ends came to 26 bases. The germline V gene has CDR1 MDHEN and CDR2 SYDVKM. The CDR3 consists of 18 residues. The CDR3 DNA is TGTGCCAGCAGTCCCGACCTGGCGAGGGGGGGAGGGGGCAATGAGCAGTTCTTC. It is translated as CASSPDLARGGGGNEQFF. The full variable domain, with the rest looked up from reference TRBV28 and TRBJ2-1, is DVKVTQSSRYLVKRTGEKVFLECVQDMDHENMFWYRQDPGLGLRLIYFSYDVKMKEKGDIPEGYSVSREKKERFSLILESASTNQTSMYLCASSPDLARGGGGNEQFFGPGTRLTVL.

J is TRBJ2-7 and V is TRBV12-3 or TRBV12-4; no clear D. V shed 5 bases and J shed 7 bases, with 12 bases lying between them. CDR3 length equals 12 residues. CDR3 nucleotides: TGTGCCAGCAGTACCCGAAAAGAGGAGCAGTACTTC. Translating it yields CASSTRKEEQYF.

This sequence joins TRBV28 and TRBJ2-3; 9 bases agree with TRBD2. This CDR3 is built from 16 residues. With V trimmed by 5 bases and J by 2 bases, 8 bases remained unmatched. CDR1 is MDHEN, CDR2 SYDVKM, per germline. The CDR3 DNA sequence: TGTGCCAGCAGTGTGGGCCTAGCGGGGTTCACAGATACGCAGTATTTT. Encoded protein: CASSVGLAGFTDTQYF. Using reference TRBV28 and TRBJ2-3 for the parts outside the CDR3, the full variable domain is DVKVTQSSRYLVKRTGEKVFLECVQDMDHENMFWYRQDPGLGLRLIYFSYDVKMKEKGDIPEGYSVSREKKERFSLILESASTNQTSMYLCASSVGLAGFTDTQYFGPGTRLTVL.

The gene calls are TRBV7-2 and TRBJ2-7; possible D gene TRBD1, 5 bases. The CDR3 is 13 residues long. Deletions cut 4 bases from V and 3 bases from J, with 10 bases between. Germline V gene sequence: CDR1 SGHTA, CDR2 FQGNSA. CDR3 sequence (DNA): TGTGCCAGCAGCTCAAGACAGCTCTACGAGCAGTACTTC. Translating it yields CASSSRQLYEQYF.

The V gene is TRBV27, the J gene TRBJ2-5, with 9 nucleotides matching TRBD2. The CDR3 length is 18 residues. V dropped 6 bases and J dropped 5; count of bases not matched to a gene: 19. The V gene's germline CDR1 is MNHEY and CDR2 SMNVEV (reference sequence). CDR3 sequence reads: CASSPVGPSGTTKETQYF. DNA of the CDR3: TGTGCCAGCAGCCCCGTGGGGCCTAGCGGGACCACAAAGGAGACCCAGTACTTC.

The chain is built from TRBV9 and TRBJ2-1; the D is unclear. This CDR3 has 13 amino acids. Germline V gives CDR1 SGDLS, CDR2 YYNGEE. Trimming took off 2 bases at V and 9 bases at J, with 12 bases between the two ends. CDR3 amino acids: CASSVHSGSEQFF. The CDR3 DNA sequence: TGTGCCAGCAGCGTGCACAGTGGCAGTGAGCAGTTCTTC.

The J gene is TRBJ1-2, the V gene TRBV1; the table calls TRBD1, which could not be checked here. TRBV1 is marked as a pseudogene. The CDR3 extends over 16 amino acids. CDR3 nucleotide sequence: TGCACCAGCAGCCATGGTACAGGGAGCTTTCACTATGGCTACACCTTC. Its protein is CTSSHGTGSFHYGYTF.

V gene TRBV10-2 combines with J gene TRBJ2-3; the match to TRBD2 covers 10 bases. The CDR3 contains 19 residues. CDR1 and CDR2 from the germline V gene are WSHSY and SAAADI. V dropped 8 bases and J dropped 1; count of bases not matched to a gene: 18. The CDR3 coding sequence is TGCGCCAGCGCGGCCCCGGGACTAGCGTGGCAACGGGGCACAGATACGCAGTATTTT. Residues: CASAAPGLAWQRGTDTQYF.

This sequence joins TRBV13 and TRBJ1-1, with D possibly matching TRBD1 (6 bases). V was pared by 5 bases and J by 4 bases, with 20 bases between. The CDR3 is 16 amino acids. CDR1 is PRHDT, CDR2 FYEKMQ, per germline (reference sequence). CDR3 in amino acids: CASSPRKGQLGTEAFF. The CDR3 coding sequence is TGTGCCAGCAGCCCCCGGAAAGGACAGCTTGGCACTGAAGCTTTCTTT.

The V and J genes are TRBV19 and TRBJ2-3; 11 nucleotides line up with TRBD2. CDR1 is LNHDA, CDR2 SQIVND, per germline (reference sequence). This CDR3 contains 17 residues. Trimming at V came to 4 bases and at J to 4 bases, leaving 10 bases not matched to a gene. CDR3 DNA: TGTGCCAGTAGTACCCTACTAGCGGGAGTGACCGCAGATACGCAGTATTTT. Translated, it gives CASSTLLAGVTADTQYF.

The chain joins TRBV4-3 to TRBJ2-3, with 8 bases lining up with TRBD2. CDR3 length equals 17 residues. Germline CDR1 reads LGHNA; CDR2 reads YSLEER. Germline trimming cut 0 bases from V and 4 bases from J; bases unmatched to any gene: 9. CDR3 in amino acids: CASSQDLNGRGADTQYF. The DNA of the CDR3 is TGCGCCAGCAGCCAAGATTTGAACGGGAGGGGCGCAGATACGCAGTATTTT.

The chain links TRBV3-1 (or the pseudogene TRBV3-2) to TRBJ2-7, with D possibly matching TRBD1 (6 bases). The CDR3 runs 14 residues. Germline V lookup: CDR1 LGHDT, CDR2 YNNKEL (reference sequence). V dropped 5 bases and J dropped 0 bases, with 11 bases sitting between them. CDR3 region: CASSADRSSYEQYF. CDR3 nucleotide sequence: TGTGCCAGCAGCGCGGACAGAAGCTCCTACGAGCAGTACTTC.

This chain connects TRBV28 to TRBJ1-1; 10 bases map to TRBD1. The junction had 11 bases not matched to a gene; V was cut back by 6 bases and J by 1 base. This CDR3 has 17 amino acids. Per germline, CDR1 MDHEN and CDR2 SYDVKM. In DNA form, the CDR3 reads TGTGCCAGCAGCCGGGACAGGGGCATCGGGACGAACACTGAAGCTTTCTTT. This codes for CASSRDRGIGTNTEAFF.

The genes are TRBV28 and TRBJ1-5; D is possibly TRBD1 (6 bases). The CDR3 has 17 residues. V lost 3 bases and J lost 1, with 16 bases in between. Per the germline V gene, CDR1 is MDHEN and CDR2 is SYDVKM. The CDR3 nucleotides are TGTGCCAGCAGTTTTTATCATCAGGGGCAGAGCAATCAGCCCCAGCATTTT. It is translated as CASSFYHQGQSNQPQHF. The complete variable domain, with remaining parts taken from reference TRBV28 and TRBJ1-5, reads DVKVTQSSRYLVKRTGEKVFLECVQDMDHENMFWYRQDPGLGLRLIYFSYDVKMKEKGDIPEGYSVSREKKERFSLILESASTNQTSMYLCASSFYHQGQSNQPQHFGDGTRLSIL.

This chain connects TRBV5-5 to TRBJ2-7, with 7 bases matching TRBD1. After removal of 2 bases from V and 2 bases from J, the junction contained 7 bases not matched to a gene. Per the germline V gene, CDR1 is SGHKS and CDR2 is YYEKEE (reference sequence). The CDR3 runs to 15 residues. CDR3 bases: TGTGCCAGCAGCTTACTCCGGGACAGCCCCTACGAGCAGTACTTC. Its protein is CASSLLRDSPYEQYF.